This is a list of T cell receptor beta chains from one sample in a study of blood T cell repertoires in COVID-19. Profiled with immunoSEQ multiplex PCR; TCRdb holds only in-frame clones, not every one. The sample has 97,000 or so clones, 70% to 80% seen once. The sequencing input was peripheral blood. Source of these receptors: a man in his 60s with active or convalescent COVID-19. The CDR3 runs from the conserved cysteine through the conserved F or W. The D gene is left open where the match is weak. Part of the rows lack a size; the others show once, few, many or a class for expanded clones.

j_gene,len,v_gene,d_gene,abundance,CDR3nt,CDR3aa
TRBJ2-5,18,TRBV19,.,.,TGTGCCAGTAGCCCCCCCCTGGGTAGCGCGACCTTCCAAGAGACCCAGTACTTC,CASSPPLGSATFQETQYF
TRBJ2-6,15,TRBV27,TRBD1,.,TGTGCCAGCACCTTACAGGGGTCTGGGGCCAACGTCCTGACTTTC,CASTLQGSGANVLTF
TRBJ1-1,14,TRBV6-6,.,.,TGTGCCAGCAGTTACTCCCGAGTGAACACTGAAGCTTTCTTT,CASSYSRVNTEAFF
TRBJ2-4,15,TRBV20-1,TRBD1,.,TGCAGTGCTAGTAGCGGACAGGGGGCATCGAACATTCAGTACTTC,CSASSGQGASNIQYF
TRBJ2-3,16,TRBV19,TRBD1,few,TGTGCCAGTAGTAGAGGACAGGGGGCTTTCGCAGATACGCAGTATTTT,CASSRGQGAFADTQYF
TRBJ1-2,15,TRBV5-4,.,many,TGTGCCAGCAGTCCAAAACAGGGCTTCGGCTATGGCTACACCTTC,CASSPKQGFGYGYTF
TRBJ2-3,14,TRBV4-1,.,.,TGCGCCAGCGCTGATCGGGGAGTCACAGATACGCAGTATTTT,CASADRGVTDTQYF
TRBJ1-5,13,TRBV30,.,.,TGTGCCTGGAGTGGGGGAGGCAATCAGCCCCAGCATTTT,CAWSGGGNQPQHF
TRBJ1-1,13,TRBV27,.,.,TGTGCCAGCAGTTTACAGGGCCCCACTGAAGCTTTCTTT,CASSLQGPTEAFF
TRBJ1-2,13,TRBV28,.,.,TGTGCCAGCAGGGCCGGACAGTTCTATGGCTACACCTTC,CASRAGQFYGYTF
TRBJ1-4,17,TRBV4-1,.,.,TGCGCCAGCAGCCAAGATCTGTGGGGGCGGTCTAATGAAAAACTGTTTTTT,CASSQDLWGRSNEKLFF
TRBJ2-5,13,TRBV24-1,.,.,TGTGCCACCAGAGCTCCGGCCGGGGAGACCCAGTACTTC,CATRAPAGETQYF
TRBJ1-2,13,TRBV28,.,.,TGTGCCAGCAGTTCAGTAAATCGCCGGGACTACACCTTC,CASSSVNRRDYTF
TRBJ2-1,15,TRBV7-7,.,.,TGTGCCAGCAGCCGCGGACTGTCTTCCTCGGATGAGCAGTTCTTC,CASSRGLSSSDEQFF
TRBJ1-5,16,TRBV6-1,.,.,TGTGCCAGCAGTGAAGCTGAACAGGTTAGCAATCAGCCCCAGCATTTT,CASSEAEQVSNQPQHF
TRBJ1-4,15,TRBV3-1/TRBV3-2,TRBD1,.,TGTGCCAGCAGCCAAGAGAGGGGGCGGGATGAAAAACTGTTTTTT,CASSQERGRDEKLFF
TRBJ2-2,13,TRBV10-3,.,.,TGTGCCATCAGTGACCTAAACACCGGGGAGCTGTTTTTT,CAISDLNTGELFF
TRBJ2-1,20,TRBV6-2/TRBV6-3,.,.,TGTGCCAGCAGCCCCCTACCGGGACAGGCGGTGAGGGCGGGAGCCGGCGAGCAGTTCTTC,CASSPLPGQAVRAGAGEQFF
TRBJ2-5,18,TRBV4-1,TRBD2,.,TGCGCCAGCAGCCAAGCCACTTTAGCGGGAGGGGCGCAAGAGACCCAGTACTTC,CASSQATLAGGAQETQYF
TRBJ2-3,13,TRBV6-5,.,.,TGTGCCAGCAGTACGGACTCAGTAGATACGCAGTATTTT,CASSTDSVDTQYF
TRBJ2-4,15,TRBV7-6,TRBD2,once,TGTGCCAGCAGCCAGACTAGCGGGAGTTTCCCCATTCAGTACTTC,CASSQTSGSFPIQYF
TRBJ2-2,15,TRBV27,TRBD1,.,TGTGCCAGCAGTTTAGGGACAGGGTATCCCGGGGAGCTGTTTTTT,CASSLGTGYPGELFF
TRBJ2-1,13,TRBV6-5,.,.,TGTGCCAGCATCGTCGGGTACGGTGGTGAGCAGTTCTTC,CASIVGYGGEQFF
TRBJ1-1,16,TRBV28,.,.,TGTGCCACCCACGGGGCCGAAGGAGGGTTTATCACTGAAGCTTTCTTT,CATHGAEGGFITEAFF
TRBJ2-4,15,TRBV11-2,TRBD2,.,TGTGCCAGCAGCTTAGAAATGGGCGGGGGAAACATTCAGTACTTC,CASSLEMGGGNIQYF
TRBJ2-3,13,TRBV19,.,.,TGTGCCAGTAGCCCCCGAAACGACTATACGCAGTATTTT,CASSPRNDYTQYF
TRBJ2-5,13,TRBV24-1,.,.,TGTGCCACCAGTGATGGGCAGGGGCCGGCCCAGTACTTC,CATSDGQGPAQYF
TRBJ1-2,14,TRBV19,.,.,TGTGCCAGTAGTGTTTTCTTAGCTAACTATGGCTACACCTTC,CASSVFLANYGYTF
TRBJ1-1,19,TRBV11-3,TRBD1,.,TGTGCCAGCAGCTTACGGACAGGGCTCGAAGGTACGTGGAACACTGAAGCTTTCTTT,CASSLRTGLEGTWNTEAFF
TRBJ2-2,19,TRBV24-1,TRBD2,once,TGTGCCACCACCCCCCCCTTGGGTAGCGGGAGGGACGACACCGGGGAGCTGTTTTTT,CATTPPLGSGRDDTGELFF
TRBJ1-2,14,TRBV28,.,.,TGTGCCAGCAGTTCGACTCCCGTCCCCTATGGCTACACCTTC,CASSSTPVPYGYTF
TRBJ1-3,14,TRBV5-1,.,many,TGCGCCAGCAGCTTGGGGGCCTCTGGAAACACCATATATTTT,CASSLGASGNTIYF
TRBJ2-2,17,TRBV27,TRBD2,few,TGTGCCAGCAGCCAGCGGGGACTAGCGGCCAACACCGGGGAGCTGTTTTTT,CASSQRGLAANTGELFF
TRBJ2-1,15,TRBV20-1,TRBD1,few,TGCAGTGCTAGTAAGGGACAGGGGTTCTACAATGAGCAGTTCTTC,CSASKGQGFYNEQFF
TRBJ1-2,14,TRBV2,.,.,TGTGCCAGCAGTGCCGGGGGGGGTAACTATGGCTACACCTTC,CASSAGGGNYGYTF
TRBJ1-1,15,TRBV4-1,.,few,TGCGCCAGCAGCCAAGCCTCCAGGGGTCGCACTGAAGCTTTCTTT,CASSQASRGRTEAFF
TRBJ2-2,14,TRBV6-4,TRBD1,.,TGTGCCAGCAGTCTGGACAGGCACACCGGGGAGCTGTTTTTT,CASSLDRHTGELFF
TRBJ2-7,13,TRBV12-3/TRBV12-4,.,.,TGTGCCAGCAGTTATCTGCGGGACTACGAGCAGTACTTC,CASSYLRDYEQYF
TRBJ2-7,14,TRBV28,TRBD1,.,TGTGCCAGCATCAAAGACAGGGGAAGGCGAGAGCAGTACTTC,CASIKDRGRREQYF
TRBJ2-7,15,TRBV28,TRBD1,.,TGTGCCAGCAGTTCCGGGACAGGGCCCCCCTACGAGCAGTACTTC,CASSSGTGPPYEQYF
TRBJ2-7,17,TRBV27,TRBD1,.,TGTGCCAGCAGCCTCGGAGGCCCGGGACAGGGACCCTACGAGCAGTACTTC,CASSLGGPGQGPYEQYF
TRBJ2-7,13,TRBV7-8,TRBD1,.,TGTGCCAGCAGCTCCTACAGGGGCTACGAGCAGTACTTC,CASSSYRGYEQYF
TRBJ2-6,15,TRBV11-2,.,.,TGTGCCAGCAGCTTATCAGGATATGGGGCCAACGTCCTGACTTTC,CASSLSGYGANVLTF
TRBJ1-3,13,TRBV3-1/TRBV3-2,.,.,TGTGCCAGCAGCCAGGCCAGGGAGGACACCATATATTTT,CASSQAREDTIYF